This TCR beta chain comes out of a study of T cell repertoires in cytomegalovirus infection. One entry per CDR3 protein results from TCRdb running MiXCR on the reads. The table records around 210,000 distinct CDR3 sequences, 6.5% of them present only once. Trimming left V 5 bases short and J 0 bases short, with 7 bases between. Germline V lookup: CDR1 SGHTA, CDR2 FQGNSA. CDR3 length: 13 residues. This clonotype appeared many times. The specimen sequenced was PBMCs. The chain carries TRBV7-2 and TRBJ1-1; D is unclear. The source of this sequence is a human donor in good health (CMV status not recorded). Some clones in this sample may be carry-over from other donors' samples. CDR3 region: CASSGSLNTEAFF. CDR3 DNA: TGTGCCAGCAGCGGTAGCCTGAACACTGAAGCTTTCTTT.